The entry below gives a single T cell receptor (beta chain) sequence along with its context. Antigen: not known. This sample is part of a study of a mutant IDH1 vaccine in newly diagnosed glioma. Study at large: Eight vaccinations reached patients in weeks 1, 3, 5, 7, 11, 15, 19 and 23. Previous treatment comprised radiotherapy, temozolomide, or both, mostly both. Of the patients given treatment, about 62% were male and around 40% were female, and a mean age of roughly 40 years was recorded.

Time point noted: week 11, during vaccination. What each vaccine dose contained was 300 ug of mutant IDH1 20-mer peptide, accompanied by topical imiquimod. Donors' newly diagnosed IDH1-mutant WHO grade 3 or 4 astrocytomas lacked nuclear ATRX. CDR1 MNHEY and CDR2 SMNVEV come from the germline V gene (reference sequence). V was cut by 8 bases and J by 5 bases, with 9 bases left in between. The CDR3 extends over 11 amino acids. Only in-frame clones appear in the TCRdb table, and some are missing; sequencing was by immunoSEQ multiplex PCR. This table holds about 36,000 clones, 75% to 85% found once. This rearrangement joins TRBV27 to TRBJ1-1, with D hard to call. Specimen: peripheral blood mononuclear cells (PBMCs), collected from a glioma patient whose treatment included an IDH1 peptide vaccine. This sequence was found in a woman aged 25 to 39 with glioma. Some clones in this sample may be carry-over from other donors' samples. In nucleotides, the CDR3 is TGTGCCAGCCTAGGTCGGACTGAAGCTTTCTTT. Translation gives CASLGRTEAFF.